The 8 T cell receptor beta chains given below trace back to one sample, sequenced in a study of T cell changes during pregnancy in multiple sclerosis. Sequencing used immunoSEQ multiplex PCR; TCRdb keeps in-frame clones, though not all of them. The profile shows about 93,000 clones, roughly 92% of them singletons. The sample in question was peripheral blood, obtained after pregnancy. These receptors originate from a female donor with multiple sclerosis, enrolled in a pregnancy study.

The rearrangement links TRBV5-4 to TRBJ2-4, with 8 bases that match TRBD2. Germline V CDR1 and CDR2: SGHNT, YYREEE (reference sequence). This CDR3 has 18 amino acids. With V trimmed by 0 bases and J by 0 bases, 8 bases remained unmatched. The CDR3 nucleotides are TGTGCCAGCAGCTTGGTGGTCGAGGGACTAGTAGCCAAAAACATTCAGTACTTC. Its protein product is CASSLVVEGLVAKNIQYF.

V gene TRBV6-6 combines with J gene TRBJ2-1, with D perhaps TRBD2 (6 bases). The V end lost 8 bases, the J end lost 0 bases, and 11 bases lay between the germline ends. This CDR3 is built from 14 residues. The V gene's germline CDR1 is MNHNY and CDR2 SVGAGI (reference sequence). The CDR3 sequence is CASEEGSSYNEQFF. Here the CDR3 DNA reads TGTGCCAGCGAGGAGGGAAGCTCCTACAATGAGCAGTTCTTC.

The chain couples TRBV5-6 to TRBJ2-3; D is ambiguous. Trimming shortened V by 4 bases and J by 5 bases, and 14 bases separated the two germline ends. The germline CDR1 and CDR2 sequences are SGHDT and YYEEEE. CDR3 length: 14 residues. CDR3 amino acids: CASSLNYLRDTQYF. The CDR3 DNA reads TGTGCCAGCAGCCTTAACTACCTTCGAGATACGCAGTATTTT.

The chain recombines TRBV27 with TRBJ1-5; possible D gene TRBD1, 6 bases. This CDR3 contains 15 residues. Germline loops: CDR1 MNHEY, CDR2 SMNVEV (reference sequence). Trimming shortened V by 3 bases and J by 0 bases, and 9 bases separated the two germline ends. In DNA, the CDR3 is TGTGCCAGCAGTTTCCAGGGGTATAGCAATCAGCCCCAGCATTTT. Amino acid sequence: CASSFQGYSNQPQHF.

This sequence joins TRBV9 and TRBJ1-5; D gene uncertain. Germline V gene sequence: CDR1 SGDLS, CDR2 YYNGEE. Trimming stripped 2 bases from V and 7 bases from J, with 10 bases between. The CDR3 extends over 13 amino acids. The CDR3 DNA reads TGTGCCAGCAGCGTTGGCCAGGAACAGCCCCAGCATTTT. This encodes CASSVGQEQPQHF.

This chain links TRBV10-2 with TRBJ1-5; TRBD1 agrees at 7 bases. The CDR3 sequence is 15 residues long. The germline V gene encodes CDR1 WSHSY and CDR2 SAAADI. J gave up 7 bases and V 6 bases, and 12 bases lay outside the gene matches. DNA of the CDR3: TGCGCCAGCAGGAGGGGTGGACAGGCCCTACAGCCCCAGCATTTT. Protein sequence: CASRRGGQALQPQHF.

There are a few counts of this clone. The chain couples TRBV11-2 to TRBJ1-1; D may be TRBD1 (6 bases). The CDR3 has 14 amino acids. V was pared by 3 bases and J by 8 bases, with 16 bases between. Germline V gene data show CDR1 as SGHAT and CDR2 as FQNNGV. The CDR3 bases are TGTGCCAGCAGCTTGATCCACAGGGTTAGGGAAGCTTTCTTT. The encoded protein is CASSLIHRVREAFF.

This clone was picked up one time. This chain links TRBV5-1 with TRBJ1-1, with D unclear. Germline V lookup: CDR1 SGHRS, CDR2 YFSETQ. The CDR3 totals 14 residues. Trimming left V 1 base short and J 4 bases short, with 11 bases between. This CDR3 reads CASSLSRGFTEAFF. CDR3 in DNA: TGCGCCAGCAGCTTGTCGCGGGGATTCACTGAAGCTTTCTTT.